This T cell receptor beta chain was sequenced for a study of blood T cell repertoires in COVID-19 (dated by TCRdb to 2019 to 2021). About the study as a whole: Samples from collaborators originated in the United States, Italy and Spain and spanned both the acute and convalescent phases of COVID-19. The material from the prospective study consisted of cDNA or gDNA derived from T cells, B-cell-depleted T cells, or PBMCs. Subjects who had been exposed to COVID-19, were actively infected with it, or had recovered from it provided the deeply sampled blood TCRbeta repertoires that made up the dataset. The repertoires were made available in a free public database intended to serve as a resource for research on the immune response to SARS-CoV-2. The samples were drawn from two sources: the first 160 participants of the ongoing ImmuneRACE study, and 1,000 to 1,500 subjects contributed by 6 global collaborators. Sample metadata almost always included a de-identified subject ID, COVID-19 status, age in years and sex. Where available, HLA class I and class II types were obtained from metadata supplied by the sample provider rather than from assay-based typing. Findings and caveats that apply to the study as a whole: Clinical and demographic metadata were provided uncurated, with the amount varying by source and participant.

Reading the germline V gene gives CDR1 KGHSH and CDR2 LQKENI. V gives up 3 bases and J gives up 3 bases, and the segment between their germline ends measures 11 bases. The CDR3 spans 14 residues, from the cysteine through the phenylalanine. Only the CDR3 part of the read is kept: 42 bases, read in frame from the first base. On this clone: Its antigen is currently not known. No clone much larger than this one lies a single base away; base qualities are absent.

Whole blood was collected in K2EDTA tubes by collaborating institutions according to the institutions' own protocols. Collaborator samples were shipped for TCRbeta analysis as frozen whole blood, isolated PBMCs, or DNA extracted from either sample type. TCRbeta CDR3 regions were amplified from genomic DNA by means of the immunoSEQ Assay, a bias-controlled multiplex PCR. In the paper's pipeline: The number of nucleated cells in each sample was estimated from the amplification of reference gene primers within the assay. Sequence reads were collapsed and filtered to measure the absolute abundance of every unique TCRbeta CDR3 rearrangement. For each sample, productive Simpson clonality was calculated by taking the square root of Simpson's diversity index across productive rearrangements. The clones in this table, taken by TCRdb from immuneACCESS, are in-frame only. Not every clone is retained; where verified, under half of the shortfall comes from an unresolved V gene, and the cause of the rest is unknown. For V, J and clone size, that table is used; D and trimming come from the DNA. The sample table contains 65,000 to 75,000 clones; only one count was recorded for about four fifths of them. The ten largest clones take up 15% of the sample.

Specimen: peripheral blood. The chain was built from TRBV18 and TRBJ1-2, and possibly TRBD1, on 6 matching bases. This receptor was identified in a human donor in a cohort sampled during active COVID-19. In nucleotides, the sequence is TGTGCCAGCTCACCCCTACAGGGACACTATGGCTACACCTTC. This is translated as CASSPLQGHYGYTF.